This TCR beta chain was observed in a study of blood T cell repertoires in COVID-19. The overall study: The United States, Italy and Spain provided the acute and convalescent COVID-19 samples.

During active infection, Seattle patients enrolled and were then monitored through disease. Per the study methods: Cell counts per sample came from amplifying reference gene primers. The table came from immunoSEQ multiplex PCR; TCRdb's copy has only in-frame clones and leaves some out. V, J and clone size are taken as reported in that table, and D and trimming were inferred from the DNA itself. The sample yields about 530,000 clones, about 89% seen once. The sample comprised peripheral blood. The receptor comes from a woman aged 45-60 years with COVID-19, enrolled during active disease.

CDR3 loop: CASSPPEGNYGYTF. CDR3 DNA: TGTGCCAGCTCACCACCGGAGGGGAACTATGGCTACACCTTC. This chain links TRBV18 with TRBJ1-2; perhaps TRBD1 as D (5 bases). V was pared by 0 bases and J by 2 bases, with 7 bases between. Germline V gene data show CDR1 as KGHSH and CDR2 as LQKENI. The CDR3 totals 14 residues.